The subject of this entry is one TCR beta chain. This entry is derived from a study of cytomegalovirus exposure and HLA in healthy donors. Study in general: Early on, a data release was issued that held about 85 million unique TCRs from HLA-typed donors.

Primers: 60 Vbeta forward and 13 Jbeta reverse. As originally analysed: In a later analysis, approximately 73 million unique TCR beta chains included roughly 11 million shared by two or more donors. TCRdb keeps only in-frame clones here, not all; method: immunoSEQ multiplex PCR. V and J calls and clone size come straight from that table; D and trimming were deduced from the DNA. The table records about 86,000 clones, 70% to 80% of them present only once. The CDR3 spans 13 residues. The germline CDR1 and CDR2 sequences are LGHNT and FRNRAP. V lost 8 bases, J lost 2 bases, and 13 bases lay in between. The chain carries TRBV12-5 and TRBJ2-7; D is possibly TRBD1 (5 bases). The sequence came from a woman aged 40 to 55 in good health and CMV-seropositive. Sequenced sample: PBMCs. The CDR3 nucleotides are TGTGCTAGTACCTCAGGGCCTCCCTACGAGCAGTACTTC. Translating it yields CASTSGPPYEQYF.